This T cell receptor (beta chain) emerged from a study of human T cells and chemical hapten exposure. Background on the study: All patients underwent weekly scalp dosing with diphenylcyclopropenone for the full roughly 24-week study. The patch tests put 0.01% DPC on the skin of the upper back and were read 6 days later.

As for this clonotype: Its antigen is not identified.

As to time point: pre-sensitization, week 0. Treatment defined: therapeutic diphenylcyclopropenone sensitization with weekly scalp DPC. Findings and limits, study-wide: Expanded TCRs were compared with controls, and the expanded TCRs formed significantly more large CDR3 similarity clusters. DPC sensitization produced no change in TCRs with frequency above 1 in 1000.

Each CDR3 protein gets one entry after TCRdb re-called the RACE reads with MiXCR. The profile shows roughly 100,000 distinct CDR3 sequences, 12% of them singletons. The germline V and J ends were trimmed by 7 bases and 2 bases, with 15 bases remaining between them. Germline CDR1 reads SQVTM; CDR2 reads ANQGSEA. This CDR3 has 15 amino acids. The chain is built from TRBV29-1 and TRBJ2-6; D is perhaps TRBD1 (6 bases). The specimen was whole blood, collected in connection with sensitization to the hapten diphenylcyclopropenone (DPC). The clonotype was recovered from a woman aged 45-65 years with alopecia areata. Some clones in this sample may be carry-over from other donors' samples. For the CDR3, the DNA is TGCAGCGCCCTACCCCAGGGGACTGGGGCCAACGTCCTGACTTTC. It specifies CSALPQGTGANVLTF. The complete variable domain, with remaining parts taken from reference TRBV29-1 and TRBJ2-6, reads SAVISQKPSRDICQRGTSLTIQCQVDSQVTMMFWYRQQPGQSLTLIATANQGSEATYESGFVIDKFPISRPNLTFSTLTVSNMSPEDSSIYLCSALPQGTGANVLTFGAGSRLTVL.